These T cell receptor beta chains were read from a single sample in a study of blood T cells in healthy people across ages. TCRdb reprocessed the 5' RACE reads with MiXCR, giving one entry per CDR3 protein. The sample consists of about 640,000 distinct CDR3 sequences, over 40% of them appearing once. Sample: blood. All receptors come from an elderly man in good health. The CDR3 runs from the conserved cysteine through the conserved F or W. Each record gives: J gene, V gene, clone size, D gene, CDR3 length, CDR3 protein, CDR3 DNA. A D gene is named only where the DNA matches it firmly. The size entry is marked missing in some rows and otherwise reads once, few, many or a size class.

J gene: TRBJ2-3
V gene: TRBV4-3
clone size: many
D gene: TRBD2
CDR3 length: 14
CDR3 protein: CASSQFISGDTQYF
CDR3 DNA: TGCGCCAGCAGCCAGTTCATTAGCGGGGATACGCAGTATTTT

J gene: TRBJ2-7
V gene: TRBV20-1
clone size: few
D gene: NA
CDR3 length: 14
CDR3 protein: CSARRGTGPYEQYF
CDR3 DNA: TGCAGTGCTAGGAGAGGGACTGGTCCCTACGAGCAGTACTTC

J gene: TRBJ1-5
V gene: TRBV29-1
clone size: NA
D gene: TRBD1
CDR3 length: 14
CDR3 protein: CSVVGQGAGQPQHF
CDR3 DNA: TGCAGCGTGGTGGGTCAGGGGGCGGGTCAGCCCCAGCATTTT

J gene: TRBJ2-5
V gene: TRBV5-1
clone size: NA
D gene: TRBD1
CDR3 length: 14
CDR3 protein: CASSLQGPRDERYF
CDR3 DNA: TGCGCCAGCAGCTTACAGGGGCCTCGGGACGAGCGGTACTTC

J gene: TRBJ2-7
V gene: TRBV6-2/TRBV6-3
clone size: NA
D gene: NA
CDR3 length: 15
CDR3 protein: CASSYRQGGWGEQYF
CDR3 DNA: TGTGCCAGCAGTTACCGGCAGGGAGGTTGGGGCGAGCAGTACTTC

J gene: TRBJ2-3
V gene: TRBV20-1
clone size: NA
D gene: TRBD2
CDR3 length: 18
CDR3 protein: CSARAGQAGGFSTDTQYF
CDR3 DNA: TGCAGTGCTAGAGCCGGTCAGGCGGGAGGTTTTAGCACAGATACGCAGTATTTT

J gene: TRBJ1-2
V gene: TRBV18
clone size: NA
D gene: NA
CDR3 length: 15
CDR3 protein: CASSPGGGRGYGYTF
CDR3 DNA: TGTGCCAGCTCACCCGGAGGGGGGCGAGGCTATGGCTACACCTTC

J gene: TRBJ2-5
V gene: TRBV28
clone size: NA
D gene: TRBD2
CDR3 length: 14
CDR3 protein: CASRALAGGETQYF
CDR3 DNA: TGTGCCAGCAGAGCCCTAGCGGGAGGGGAGACCCAGTACTTC

J gene: TRBJ1-5
V gene: TRBV28
clone size: NA
D gene: NA
CDR3 length: 16
CDR3 protein: CASSFGGGAGNQPQHF
CDR3 DNA: TGTGCCAGCAGTTTTGGGGGGGGCGCGGGCAATCAGCCCCAGCATTTT

J gene: TRBJ2-3
V gene: TRBV9
clone size: NA
D gene: NA
CDR3 length: 14
CDR3 protein: CASSAFDVTDTQYF
CDR3 DNA: TGTGCCAGCAGCGCCTTCGATGTCACAGATACGCAGTATTTT

J gene: TRBJ2-2
V gene: TRBV5-1
clone size: once
D gene: NA
CDR3 length: 16
CDR3 protein: CASSLVPPTNTGELFF
CDR3 DNA: TGCGCCAGCAGCTTGGTCCCCCCGACAAACACCGGGGAGCTGTTTTTT

J gene: TRBJ2-1
V gene: TRBV7-2
clone size: many
D gene: TRBD2
CDR3 length: 15
CDR3 protein: CASSLVASGGSEQFF
CDR3 DNA: TGTGCCAGCAGCTTAGTTGCTAGCGGGGGATCGGAGCAGTTCTTC

J gene: TRBJ1-5
V gene: TRBV12-3/TRBV12-4
clone size: NA
D gene: NA
CDR3 length: 15
CDR3 protein: CANSSPKGIDQPQHF
CDR3 DNA: TGTGCCAACAGCTCCCCAAAGGGTATAGATCAGCCCCAGCATTTT

J gene: TRBJ2-3
V gene: TRBV5-1
clone size: NA
D gene: NA
CDR3 length: 15
CDR3 protein: CASSPAGQNTDTQYF
CDR3 DNA: TGCGCCAGCAGCCCGGCCGGGCAGAACACAGATACGCAGTATTTT

J gene: TRBJ2-7
V gene: TRBV11-2
clone size: NA
D gene: NA
CDR3 length: 12
CDR3 protein: CAGSFQGSEQYF
CDR3 DNA: TGTGCCGGCAGCTTTCAGGGCTCCGAGCAGTACTTC

J gene: TRBJ1-5
V gene: TRBV6-6
clone size: NA
D gene: NA
CDR3 length: 13
CDR3 protein: CASRFTSNQPQHF
CDR3 DNA: TGTGCCAGCAGGTTTACAAGCAATCAGCCCCAGCATTTT

J gene: TRBJ2-5
V gene: TRBV7-9
clone size: NA
D gene: TRBD1
CDR3 length: 14
CDR3 protein: CACSSGQALGTQYF
CDR3 DNA: TGTGCCTGCAGCTCTGGACAGGCCCTCGGGACCCAGTACTTC

J gene: TRBJ1-2
V gene: TRBV6-2/TRBV6-3
clone size: NA
D gene: NA
CDR3 length: 14
CDR3 protein: CASSYRNSLPGYTF
CDR3 DNA: TGTGCCAGCAGTTACCGGAACAGCCTGCCTGGCTACACCTTC

J gene: TRBJ2-1
V gene: TRBV5-1
clone size: NA
D gene: NA
CDR3 length: 17
CDR3 protein: CASSLWDGGGPSYEQFF
CDR3 DNA: TGCGCCAGCAGCTTGTGGGACGGCGGGGGCCCTTCCTACGAGCAGTTCTTC

J gene: TRBJ2-2
V gene: TRBV7-2
clone size: NA
D gene: TRBD2
CDR3 length: 15
CDR3 protein: CASSLKAGGPKELFF
CDR3 DNA: TGTGCCAGCAGCTTAAAAGCGGGGGGCCCTAAAGAGCTGTTTTTT

J gene: TRBJ2-6
V gene: TRBV24-1
clone size: few
D gene: NA
CDR3 length: 17
CDR3 protein: CATSDPQLGVGANVLTF
CDR3 DNA: TGTGCCACCAGTGATCCACAGTTGGGGGTTGGGGCCAACGTCCTGACTTTC

J gene: TRBJ1-6
V gene: TRBV4-2
clone size: NA
D gene: TRBD1
CDR3 length: 15
CDR3 protein: CASSQEGQENSPLHF
CDR3 DNA: TGTGCCAGCAGCCAAGAGGGACAGGAAAATTCACCCCTCCACTTT

J gene: TRBJ1-4
V gene: TRBV4-1
clone size: NA
D gene: TRBD1
CDR3 length: 16
CDR3 protein: CASSQDSAGGGEKLFF
CDR3 DNA: TGCGCCAGCAGCCAAGATTCGGCAGGGGGTGGTGAAAAACTGTTTTTT

J gene: TRBJ1-2
V gene: TRBV20-1
clone size: many
D gene: NA
CDR3 length: 8
CDR3 protein: CKGDGYTF
CDR3 DNA: TGCAAGGGGGATGGCTACACCTTC

J gene: TRBJ2-7
V gene: TRBV20-1
clone size: few
D gene: NA
CDR3 length: 14
CDR3 protein: CSASPTRRFYEQYF
CDR3 DNA: TGCAGTGCTTCTCCGACCCGGAGGTTTTACGAGCAGTACTTC

J gene: TRBJ2-7
V gene: TRBV20-1
clone size: once
D gene: NA
CDR3 length: 14
CDR3 protein: CSARDTGYSYEQYF
CDR3 DNA: TGCAGTGCTAGAGATACAGGGTACTCCTACGAGCAGTACTTC

J gene: TRBJ2-1
V gene: TRBV20-1
clone size: NA
D gene: TRBD1
CDR3 length: 16
CDR3 protein: CSARNGQGNRWNEQFF
CDR3 DNA: TGCAGTGCTAGAAACGGACAGGGTAATAGATGGAATGAGCAGTTCTTC

J gene: TRBJ2-6
V gene: TRBV7-2
clone size: few
D gene: NA
CDR3 length: 15
CDR3 protein: CASSPAAVGANVLTF
CDR3 DNA: TGTGCCAGCAGCCCCGCAGCAGTTGGGGCCAACGTCCTGACTTTC

J gene: TRBJ2-2
V gene: TRBV29-1
clone size: many
D gene: NA
CDR3 length: 12
CDR3 protein: CSVERATGELFF
CDR3 DNA: TGCAGCGTTGAAAGAGCGACCGGGGAGCTGTTTTTT

J gene: TRBJ2-5
V gene: TRBV20-1
clone size: few
D gene: NA
CDR3 length: 11
CDR3 protein: CSAIYRETQYF
CDR3 DNA: TGCAGTGCTATATACCGAGAGACCCAGTACTTC

J gene: TRBJ2-7
V gene: TRBV20-1
clone size: NA
D gene: TRBD1
CDR3 length: 14
CDR3 protein: CSARARTGMYEQYF
CDR3 DNA: TGCAGTGCTAGAGCCAGGACAGGGATGTACGAGCAGTACTTC

J gene: TRBJ2-4
V gene: TRBV20-1
clone size: NA
D gene: TRBD2
CDR3 length: 17
CDR3 protein: CSARRGLRAGGQETRYF
CDR3 DNA: TGCAGTGCTAGGAGGGGCTTACGAGCGGGGGGGCAAGAGACCCGGTACTTC

J gene: TRBJ1-2
V gene: TRBV3-1
clone size: few
D gene: NA
CDR3 length: 14
CDR3 protein: CASSQDPGVTGYTF
CDR3 DNA: TGTGCCAGCAGCCAAGATCCCGGGGTTACTGGCTACACCTTC

J gene: TRBJ2-7
V gene: TRBV6-1
clone size: NA
D gene: TRBD1
CDR3 length: 13
CDR3 protein: CASSRGQVGEQYF
CDR3 DNA: TGTGCCAGCAGTCGGGGACAGGTAGGGGAGCAGTACTTC

J gene: TRBJ2-1
V gene: TRBV24-1
clone size: NA
D gene: TRBD1
CDR3 length: 15
CDR3 protein: CATSEPQGAVDEQFF
CDR3 DNA: TGTGCCACCAGTGAGCCACAGGGGGCGGTTGATGAGCAGTTCTTC

J gene: TRBJ2-6
V gene: TRBV7-3
clone size: few
D gene: NA
CDR3 length: 18
CDR3 protein: CASSFTPGLEFGANVLTF
CDR3 DNA: TGTGCCAGCAGCTTTACGCCGGGCTTAGAATTTGGGGCCAACGTCCTGACTTTC